The clone carrying this T cell receptor beta chain was seen more than once but under ten times. Its antigen is unidentified. This sample is drawn from a study of identical twins. Overall study findings and caveats: Models underestimated TCR alpha sharing (out-of-frame) in monozygotic twins.

Looked up from germline, CDR1 is MGHRA and CDR2 is YSYEKL. V was pared by 0 bases and J by 6 bases, with 8 bases between. CDR3 length: 13 amino acids. TCRdb reanalysed the 5' RACE reads using MiXCR and keeps one entry per CDR3 protein. Of 350,000 or so distinct CDR3 sequences in the sample, approximately 13% are singletons; the top ten hold approximately 7.5%. This sample also belongs to another study, concerning yellow fever vaccine responses in identical twins.

Sequencing used CD8+ T cells sorted from blood. This clonotype originated in a woman aged 18-29 years in good health. The chain uses TRBV4-1 and TRBJ1-1; D remains unclear. The DNA of the CDR3 is TGCGCCAGCAGCCAAGATTCCGGGGCTGAAGCTTTCTTT. Translating gives CASSQDSGAEAFF.